This T cell receptor (beta chain) was recovered during a study of T cell responses to AZD1222 COVID-19 vaccine (dated by TCRdb to the early 2020s). Regarding the research as a whole: AZD1222 recipients with second doses at about 4 weeks or about 12 weeks were pooled, because spike-specific TCR depth and breadth did not differ between schedules. TCR sequencing covered roughly 230 trial participants: roughly 200 given two doses of AZD1222 and around 25 given two doses of MenACWY control vaccine. Trial participants were enrolled by age into subgroups of 18-55, 56-69 and 70-plus years, and around 140, 26 and 57 TCR-sequenced participants, respectively, were included in these subgroups.

Concerning this clone itself: This clone's antigen is unknown. The input lacks base qualities; no much larger clone sits a single base away.

Taken from the germline V gene, the CDR1 and CDR2 loops are MDHEN and SYDVKM. V lost 5 bases and J lost 5 bases; the stretch between them is 12 bases long. From the cysteine through the phenylalanine, the CDR3 covers 13 amino acids. The entry retains the CDR3 DNA only, 39 bases that are in frame from base 1. The meaning of the sample's time point label: baseline before first vaccination. Vaccinee samples came from UK trials COV001 and COV002, including a single-blind randomized controlled phase 2/3 trial of AZD1222 (ChAdOx1 nCoV-19) in healthy adults. For TCRbeta chain sequencing, PBMC samples were collected from trial participants at day 0 and at day 28 after the second dose. The CDR3 regions of human TCRbeta chains were analyzed by immunosequencing. Turning to the authors' computational methods: Repertoire TCRs were matched against a reference library of SARS-CoV-2-specific TCRs generated with the MIRA antigen-specificity platform. Breadth was defined as the fraction of unique TCRs that were SARS-CoV-2-associated, and depth was defined as the fraction of total T cells that were SARS-CoV-2-associated. Using the MIRA data, each spike-specific TCR was assigned both to the spike region to which the TCR was reactive and to a CD4 or CD8 class. Log10-transformed breadth and depth values were compared by one-way ANOVA with Sidak's multiple comparisons tests. TCRdb retrieved this table from immuneACCESS and kept in-frame rearrangements only. Not all clones are present; in checked studies, unresolved V genes account for under half, and no reason is known for the remainder. That table supplies the V and J calls and clone size; D and trimming were determined from the DNA. Here the sample has about 150,000 clones; 75% to 95% occur a single time. Together, the top ten hold 1.5% of the sample.

What the study reported, not specific to this receptor: After two AZD1222 doses, both the breadth and the depth of spike-specific TCRs were significantly higher than at day 0 and than in MenACWY recipients. Only a handful of AZD1222 recipients were SARS-CoV-2 seropositive at baseline, limiting conclusions about previously exposed vaccinees. Participants were mostly white British, with more females than males. The authors suggested clonal diversity may have been underestimated. The 56-69-year group was small, and its depth increase did not reach significance, likely because of low power. Because no day 14 peak-response samples were available, the repertoires could be characterized only after the peak T cell response. Epitopes outside the regions mutated in the B.1.351 and B.1.1.7 variants were reportedly recognized by nearly half of the unique spike-specific TCRs. Vaccine-associated CD4 TCRs spanned the whole spike protein, with dominant responses in regions 160-218 and 743-854.

This sample comprised peripheral blood, obtained on day 0 of AZD1222 vaccination. The receptor comes from an adult in good health. Here the chain combines TRBV28 and TRBJ1-2; tentative D gene TRBD1, with 6 bases matching. The bases are TGTGCCAGCAGTCCCGGACAGATTTATGGCTACACCTTC. Translated, it gives CASSPGQIYGYTF.